The sequence of this TCR beta chain was determined in a study of cytomegalovirus exposure and HLA in healthy donors. The overall study: The same platform used for the 666 first-cohort repertoires was also used for the 95 to 150 validation repertoires, as a later analysis reported. Overall study findings and caveats: According to a subsequent analysis, TCR clusters from the first cohort were inclined to appear together in the 100 to 150 validation repertoires. In vitro work confirmed that three CMV-associated chains recognize CMV antigens.

Only in-frame clones appear in the TCRdb table, and some are missing; sequencing was by immunoSEQ multiplex PCR. The top ten hold about 0.61% of the sample, which has tens of thousands of clones, 93% seen once. Germline V lookup: CDR1 SGHRS, CDR2 YFSETQ. The CDR3 is made up of 15 amino acids. Between the trimmed V and J ends, which lost 4 bases and 1 base, there was a span of 14 bases. To note about this clone: As yet, its antigen is unknown.

The TCR was taken from a man younger than 35 in good health and CMV-seronegative. The sequencing sample was made of PBMCs. The chain joins TRBV5-1 to TRBJ1-1; no firm D call. In nucleotides, the CDR3 is TGCGCCAGCAGCCCAAGCCAAACTGGGAACACTGAAGCTTTCTTT. Its translation: CASSPSQTGNTEAFF.